The rows below give T cell receptor beta chains drawn from one sample of a study of blood T cell repertoires in COVID-19. Here immunoSEQ multiplex PCR was the method, and the copy in TCRdb shows in-frame clones only, minus some. The data show hundreds of thousands of clones, roughly nine tenths seen once. Source material: PBMCs or T cells enriched from blood (not recorded which). These receptors were taken from a woman aged 25 to 39 with acute COVID-19. CDR3s include the opening cysteine and the closing phenylalanine or tryptophan. The order of the fields is D gene, clone size, V gene, J gene, CDR3 DNA, CDR3 protein. D genes are given only for firm matches. Expanded clones get a size class; other rows say once, few or many, or leave the size out.

D: TRBD1; size: -; V: TRBV11-2; J: TRBJ1-4; DNA: TGTGCCAGCGAAAGGACAGGCCCGAGGGAAAAACTGTTTTTT; CDR3: CASERTGPREKLFF
D: -; size: -; V: TRBV3-1/TRBV3-2; J: TRBJ1-1; DNA: TGTGCCAGCAGCCGGGAGGGGACTGAAGCTTTCTTT; CDR3: CASSREGTEAFF
D: -; size: -; V: TRBV28; J: TRBJ2-7; DNA: TGTGCCAGCAGCCTCCTCCCGGGATTTAGCTCCTACGAGCAGTACTTC; CDR3: CASSLLPGFSSYEQYF
D: -; size: -; V: TRBV19; J: TRBJ1-2; DNA: TGTGCCAGTGTGACAGGAGGACGTGGCTACACCTTC; CDR3: CASVTGGRGYTF
D: -; size: -; V: TRBV12-3/TRBV12-4; J: TRBJ1-2; DNA: TGTGCCAGCAGTGGGACTGATAACTATGGCTACACCTTC; CDR3: CASSGTDNYGYTF
D: -; size: -; V: TRBV6-5; J: TRBJ1-3; DNA: TGTGCCAGCTGCCCCGGAGGCTCTGGAAACACCATATATTTT; CDR3: CASCPGGSGNTIYF
D: -; size: -; V: TRBV3-1/TRBV3-2; J: TRBJ1-1; DNA: TGTGCCAGCAGCCAAGTCGGGTCACCTGAAGCTTTCTTT; CDR3: CASSQVGSPEAFF
D: -; size: -; V: TRBV10-3; J: TRBJ2-7; DNA: TGTGCCATCAGTGGGGCCTGGCAGCAGTACTTC; CDR3: CAISGAWQQYF
D: -; size: -; V: TRBV2; J: TRBJ2-7; DNA: TGTGCCAGCAGCACGACAGGCTACGAGCAGTACTTC; CDR3: CASSTTGYEQYF
D: -; size: once; V: TRBV29-1; J: TRBJ1-1; DNA: TGCAGCGTCGCCGATCGGGCAGGGGCAAATACTGAAGCTTTCTTT; CDR3: CSVADRAGANTEAFF
D: TRBD2; size: -; V: TRBV15; J: TRBJ2-3; DNA: TGTGCCACCAGCAGAGATCTAGGAGTGGCGGGGGTAGGTGCAGATACGCAGTATTTT; CDR3: CATSRDLGVAGVGADTQYF
D: TRBD1; size: once; V: TRBV5-1; J: TRBJ2-1; DNA: TGCGCCAGCAGCGACCGGGACAGGAGCTCCTACAATGAGCAGTTCTTC; CDR3: CASSDRDRSSYNEQFF
D: -; size: -; V: TRBV30; J: TRBJ1-1; DNA: TGTGCCTGGAGTGTACGAGGGACTGAAGCTTTCTTT; CDR3: CAWSVRGTEAFF
D: -; size: once; V: TRBV6-2/TRBV6-3; J: TRBJ1-5; DNA: TGTGCCAGCAGTTACAGGGCAGGGGGCAATCAGCCCCAGCATTTT; CDR3: CASSYRAGGNQPQHF
D: -; size: -; V: TRBV5-1; J: TRBJ1-5; DNA: TGCGCCAGCAGCGAGATTAGCAATCAGCCCCAGCATTTT; CDR3: CASSEISNQPQHF
D: -; size: once; V: TRBV6-5; J: TRBJ1-2; DNA: TGTGCCAGCAGCCCAGGGGTTGGCTACACCTTC; CDR3: CASSPGVGYTF
D: TRBD2; size: once; V: TRBV19; J: TRBJ2-7; DNA: TGTGCCAGTAGTCGTCGGGGGGTCCTTTACGAGCAGTACTTC; CDR3: CASSRRGVLYEQYF
D: -; size: once; V: TRBV10-3; J: TRBJ1-1; DNA: TGTGCCATCAGAGGGGAAGGGGGTGAAGCTTTCTTT; CDR3: CAIRGEGGEAFF
D: -; size: -; V: TRBV27; J: TRBJ1-3; DNA: TGTGCCAGCAGTTTAGGGAGGGGAGGAGGAAACACCATATATTTT; CDR3: CASSLGRGGGNTIYF
D: -; size: once; V: TRBV18; J: TRBJ2-5; DNA: TGTGCCAGCTCACAACCCTGGGAGTTGGGCCAAGAGACCCAGTACTTC; CDR3: CASSQPWELGQETQYF
D: TRBD1; size: -; V: TRBV18; J: TRBJ1-6; DNA: TGTGCCAGCTCCCCTACCGACAGGGCAAACGATTCACCCCTCCACTTT; CDR3: CASSPTDRANDSPLHF
D: TRBD2; size: -; V: TRBV2; J: TRBJ2-7; DNA: TGTGCCAGCAATAGCGAAGGGACTAGCGGTTACGAGCAGTACTTC; CDR3: CASNSEGTSGYEQYF
D: -; size: -; V: TRBV28; J: TRBJ1-5; DNA: TGTGCCAGCAGTTCCCCCCGGGGGGCTTTTGATCAGCCCCAGCATTTT; CDR3: CASSSPRGAFDQPQHF
D: -; size: -; V: TRBV18; J: TRBJ2-5; DNA: TGTGCCAGCTCACCAGAACAGGCTGGAGAGACCCAGTACTTC; CDR3: CASSPEQAGETQYF
D: -; size: -; V: TRBV30; J: TRBJ1-6; DNA: TGTGCCTGGAACCCTCTGGCACCGGGGGGTTCACCCCTCCACTTT; CDR3: CAWNPLAPGGSPLHF
D: -; size: -; V: TRBV11-2; J: TRBJ2-7; DNA: TGTGCCAGCAGCTTAGTGTCAGGCGTGGCGGGCTACGAGCAGTACTTC; CDR3: CASSLVSGVAGYEQYF
D: -; size: -; V: TRBV5-1; J: TRBJ2-3; DNA: TGCGCCAGCAGCCCCCACACAGATACGCAGTATTTT; CDR3: CASSPHTDTQYF
D: -; size: few; V: TRBV14; J: TRBJ1-1; DNA: TGTGCCAGCAGCCAAGGGTTACGGGGCACTGAAGCTTTCTTT; CDR3: CASSQGLRGTEAFF
D: -; size: -; V: TRBV27; J: TRBJ1-4; DNA: TGTGCCAGCAAGTTCTGGGGCGGGGATAATGAAAAACTGTTTTTT; CDR3: CASKFWGGDNEKLFF
D: -; size: -; V: TRBV19; J: TRBJ1-1; DNA: TGTGCCAGTACCCCCTCGGAGGGCGCGCCAGCTTTCTTT; CDR3: CASTPSEGAPAFF
D: -; size: -; V: TRBV15; J: TRBJ1-6; DNA: TGTGCCACCAGCAGAGATCGGATAATAGGGGGTTCCTATAATTCACCCCTCCACTTT; CDR3: CATSRDRIIGGSYNSPLHF
D: -; size: few; V: TRBV6-2/TRBV6-3; J: TRBJ1-6; DNA: TGTGCCAGCAGCTCGGGGTTAGAGTATTCACCCCTCCACTTT; CDR3: CASSSGLEYSPLHF
D: TRBD2; size: -; V: TRBV10-3; J: TRBJ2-1; DNA: TGTGCCACCCGCTTTAGCGGGGTATACAATGAGCAGTTCTTC; CDR3: CATRFSGVYNEQFF
D: -; size: -; V: TRBV18; J: TRBJ1-1; DNA: TGTGCCAGCTCACCATGGGGAGGAGGGAACACTGAAGCTTTCTTT; CDR3: CASSPWGGGNTEAFF
D: -; size: -; V: TRBV6-5; J: TRBJ1-2; DNA: TGTGCCAGCAGTCTGGACAGTAACTATGGCTACACCTTC; CDR3: CASSLDSNYGYTF
D: TRBD1; size: -; V: TRBV5-1; J: TRBJ1-2; DNA: TGCGCCAGCAGCGCGCAAATGGGACAGAACAACTATGGCTACACCTTC; CDR3: CASSAQMGQNNYGYTF
D: TRBD1; size: -; V: TRBV9; J: TRBJ1-2; DNA: TGTGCCAGCAGCGATGGACAGGGGGCGCGTGCGGGCTACACCTTC; CDR3: CASSDGQGARAGYTF
D: TRBD1; size: once; V: TRBV4-1; J: TRBJ1-5; DNA: TGCGCCAGCAGCCAGAGGGGGACAGGTCCGGGTGAGCCCCAGCATTTT; CDR3: CASSQRGTGPGEPQHF
D: -; size: -; V: TRBV6-5; J: TRBJ1-1; DNA: TGTGCCAGCAGTTACGGCAGGTCGAACACTGAAGCTTTCTTT; CDR3: CASSYGRSNTEAFF
D: TRBD1; size: -; V: TRBV4-3; J: TRBJ2-3; DNA: TGCGCCAGCAGCCAAGACTTGGACAGGGGGATATCGACAGATACGCAGTATTTT; CDR3: CASSQDLDRGISTDTQYF
D: TRBD1; size: -; V: TRBV5-1; J: TRBJ1-2; DNA: TGCGCCAGCAGCTGGCAGGGACAGGACTATGGCTACACCTTC; CDR3: CASSWQGQDYGYTF
D: TRBD1; size: -; V: TRBV6-2/TRBV6-3; J: TRBJ2-7; DNA: TGTGCCAGCAGTTCTACGGACAGGTCCAACACGGACTTC; CDR3: CASSSTDRSNTDF
D: TRBD1; size: -; V: TRBV19; J: TRBJ1-2; DNA: TGTGCCAGTAGTATCCAGGGACAGGGGGACCCCTATGGCTACACCTTC; CDR3: CASSIQGQGDPYGYTF
D: TRBD2; size: -; V: TRBV11-3; J: TRBJ2-7; DNA: TGTGCCAGCAGCTCGGGACTAGCGATGGGTTACGAGCAGTACTTC; CDR3: CASSSGLAMGYEQYF
D: -; size: -; V: TRBV5-5; J: TRBJ2-7; DNA: TGTGCCAGCAGCTTGGGCGGGACAGTCGAGCAGTACTTC; CDR3: CASSLGGTVEQYF